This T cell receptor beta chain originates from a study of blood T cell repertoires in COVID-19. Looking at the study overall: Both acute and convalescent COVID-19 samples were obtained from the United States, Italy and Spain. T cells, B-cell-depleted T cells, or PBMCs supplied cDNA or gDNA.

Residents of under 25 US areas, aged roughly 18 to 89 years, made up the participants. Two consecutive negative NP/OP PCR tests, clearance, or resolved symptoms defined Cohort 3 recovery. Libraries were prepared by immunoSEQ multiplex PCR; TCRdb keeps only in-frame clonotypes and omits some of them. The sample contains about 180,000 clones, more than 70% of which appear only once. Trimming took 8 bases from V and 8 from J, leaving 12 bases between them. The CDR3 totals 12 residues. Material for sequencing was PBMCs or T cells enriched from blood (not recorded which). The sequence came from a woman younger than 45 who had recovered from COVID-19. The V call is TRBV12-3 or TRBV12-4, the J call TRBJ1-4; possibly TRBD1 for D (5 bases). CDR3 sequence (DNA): TGTGCCAGCGGAGGGGAGGGGGAAAAACTGTTTTTT. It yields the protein CASGGEGEKLFF.